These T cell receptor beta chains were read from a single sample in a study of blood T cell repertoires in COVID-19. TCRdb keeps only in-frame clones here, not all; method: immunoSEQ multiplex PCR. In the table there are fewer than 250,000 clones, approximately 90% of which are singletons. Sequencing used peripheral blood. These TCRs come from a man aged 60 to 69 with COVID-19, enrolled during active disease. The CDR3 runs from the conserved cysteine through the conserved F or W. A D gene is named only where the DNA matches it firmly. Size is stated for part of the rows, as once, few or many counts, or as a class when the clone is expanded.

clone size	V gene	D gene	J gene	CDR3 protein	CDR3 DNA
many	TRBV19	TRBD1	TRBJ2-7	CASSKGTGSYEQYF	TGTGCCAGTAGTAAAGGGACAGGGAGCTACGAGCAGTACTTC
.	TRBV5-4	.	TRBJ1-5	CASSLMGARDQPQHF	TGTGCCAGCAGCTTGATGGGGGCGCGGGATCAGCCCCAGCATTTT
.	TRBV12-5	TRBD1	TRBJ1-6	CASGLIRQGGKGSPLHF	TGTGCTAGTGGTTTGATAAGACAGGGCGGGAAAGGATCACCCCTCCACTTT
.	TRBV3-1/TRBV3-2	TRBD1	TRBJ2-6	CASSQERDRASGANVLTF	TGTGCCAGCAGCCAAGAGAGGGACAGGGCGTCTGGGGCCAACGTCCTGACTTTC
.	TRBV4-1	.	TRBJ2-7	CASSQERLAPYEQYF	TGCGCCAGCAGCCAAGAGCGCCTAGCGCCCTACGAGCAGTACTTC
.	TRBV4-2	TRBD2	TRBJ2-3	CASSQAPLAGGSTDTQYF	TGTGCCAGCAGCCAAGCCCCGTTAGCGGGGGGTAGCACAGATACGCAGTATTTT
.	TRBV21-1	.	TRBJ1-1	CASSAPGEGLEAFF	TGTGCCAGCAGCGCTCCAGGGGAAGGCCTAGAGGCTTTCTTT
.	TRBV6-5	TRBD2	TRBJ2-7	CASRKILAGREQYF	TGTGCCAGCAGAAAGATACTAGCGGGGAGGGAGCAGTACTTC
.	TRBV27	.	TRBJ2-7	CASSLQGGSGEQYF	TGTGCCAGCAGTTTGCAGGGTGGTAGCGGCGAGCAGTACTTC
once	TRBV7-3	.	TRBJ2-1	CASSRDSLSYNEQFF	TGTGCCAGCAGTCGGGACTCCCTCTCCTACAATGAGCAGTTCTTC
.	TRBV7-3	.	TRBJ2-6	CATCPGGPSGANVLTF	TGTGCCACCTGCCCCGGCGGCCCCTCTGGGGCCAACGTCCTGACTTTC
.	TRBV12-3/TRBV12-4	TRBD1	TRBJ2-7	CASKQGGPYEQYF	TGTGCCAGCAAACAGGGGGGACCCTACGAGCAGTACTTC
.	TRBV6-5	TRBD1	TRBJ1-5	CASSKTGGNQPQHF	TGTGCCAGCAGTAAAACAGGGGGCAATCAGCCCCAGCATTTT
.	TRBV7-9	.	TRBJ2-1	CASSDPNRANYNEQFF	TGTGCCAGCAGCGATCCGAACAGGGCAAACTACAATGAGCAGTTCTTC
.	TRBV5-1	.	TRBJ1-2	CASSLTADYGYTF	TGCGCCAGCAGCTTGACCGCGGACTATGGCTACACCTTC
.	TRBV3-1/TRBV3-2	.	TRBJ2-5	CASSQALQETQYF	TGTGCCAGCAGCCAAGCCCTCCAAGAGACCCAGTACTTC
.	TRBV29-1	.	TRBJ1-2	CSVEERRGSYGYTF	TGCAGCGTTGAAGAGAGAAGGGGAAGCTATGGCTACACCTTC
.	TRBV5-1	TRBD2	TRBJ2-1	CASSGGLAGVEQFF	TGCGCCAGCAGCGGGGGACTAGCGGGAGTAGAGCAGTTCTTC
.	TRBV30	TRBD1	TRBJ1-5	CAWSGNRGPEPQHF	TGTGCCTGGAGTGGCAACAGGGGACCTGAGCCCCAGCATTTT
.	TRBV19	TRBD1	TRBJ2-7	CASSGTGVSYEQYF	TGTGCCAGTAGTGGGACAGGGGTATCCTACGAGCAGTACTTC
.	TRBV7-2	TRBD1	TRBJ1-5	CASSVYGTGSGQPQHF	TGTGCCAGCAGCGTTTACGGGACAGGGAGCGGCCAGCCCCAGCATTTT
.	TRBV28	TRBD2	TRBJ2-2	CASSVSGSSSGELFF	TGTGCCAGCAGTGTTAGCGGGAGTTCTTCCGGGGAGCTGTTTTTT
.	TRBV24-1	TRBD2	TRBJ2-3	CATSDLTSGKGTQYF	TGTGCCACCAGTGATTTAACAAGCGGGAAGGGTACGCAGTATTTT
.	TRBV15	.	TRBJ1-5	CATSSFGRGNQPQHF	TGTGCCACCAGCTCTTTCGGGAGGGGCAATCAGCCCCAGCATTTT
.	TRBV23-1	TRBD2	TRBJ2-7	CASSPRGRTSPGDEQYF	TGCGCCAGCAGCCCCCGTGGGCGGACTAGCCCCGGAGACGAGCAGTACTTC
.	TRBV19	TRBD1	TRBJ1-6	CASSIDLWGQKSSPLHF	TGTGCCAGTAGTATAGATCTTTGGGGACAGAAGAGTTCACCCCTCCACTTT
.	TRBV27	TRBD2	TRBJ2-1	CASRFSGGTHNEQFF	TGTGCCAGCAGATTTAGCGGGGGGACGCACAATGAGCAGTTCTTC
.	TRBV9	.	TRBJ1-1	CASSAPPTGILAEAFF	TGTGCCAGCAGCGCCCCACCCACAGGAATTCTCGCTGAAGCTTTCTTT
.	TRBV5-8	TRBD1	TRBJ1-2	CASSSWTGAGYTF	TGTGCCAGCAGCTCTTGGACAGGCGCTGGCTACACCTTC
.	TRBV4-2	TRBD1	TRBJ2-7	CASSHGTPGQASYEQYF	TGTGCCAGCAGCCATGGAACTCCGGGACAGGCCTCCTACGAGCAGTACTTC
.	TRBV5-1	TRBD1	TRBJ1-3	CASSSGQVDPPGNTIYF	TGCGCCAGCAGCTCCGGACAGGTTGACCCTCCTGGAAACACCATATATTTT
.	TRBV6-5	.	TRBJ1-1	CASRRDPGDTEAFF	TGTGCCAGCCGACGGGACCCGGGGGACACTGAAGCTTTCTTT
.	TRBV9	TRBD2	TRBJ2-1	CASSVRREGVNEQFF	TGTGCCAGCAGCGTTCGGCGGGAGGGGGTCAATGAGCAGTTCTTC
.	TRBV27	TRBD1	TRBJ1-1	CASSLRTGAGMNTEAFF	TGTGCCAGCAGTTTACGGACAGGGGCCGGTATGAACACTGAAGCTTTCTTT
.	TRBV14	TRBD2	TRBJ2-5	CASSYGLARETQYF	TGTGCCAGCAGCTACGGACTAGCGCGTGAGACCCAGTACTTC
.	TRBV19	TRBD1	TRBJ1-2	CASSMRGQEAGYTF	TGTGCCAGTAGTATGAGGGGGCAGGAAGCTGGCTACACCTTC
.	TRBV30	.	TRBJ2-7	CAWSVLVNEQYF	TGTGCCTGGAGTGTACTAGTTAACGAGCAGTACTTC
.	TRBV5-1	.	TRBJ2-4	CASSGGTALATKNIQYF	TGCGCCAGCAGCGGGGGGACAGCACTTGCGACCAAAAACATTCAGTACTTC
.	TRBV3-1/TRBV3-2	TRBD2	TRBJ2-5	CASSPSWVAGGVETQYF	TGTGCCAGCAGCCCATCCTGGGTGGCGGGGGGGGTAGAGACCCAGTACTTC
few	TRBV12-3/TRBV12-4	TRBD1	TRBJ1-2	CASSSGGGYTF	TGTGCCAGCAGCTCAGGGGGCGGCTACACCTTC
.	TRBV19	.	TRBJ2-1	CASSITGINEQFF	TGTGCCAGTAGTATAACGGGTATCAATGAGCAGTTCTTC
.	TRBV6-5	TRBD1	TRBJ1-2	CAIGQGAGYGYTF	TGTGCCATAGGACAGGGGGCTGGGTATGGCTACACCTTC
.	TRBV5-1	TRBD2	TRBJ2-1	CASSLAWGTSGHNEQFF	TGCGCCAGCAGCTTGGCGTGGGGGACTAGCGGCCACAATGAGCAGTTCTTC
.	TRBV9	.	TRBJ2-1	CASSVGSAPQNEQFF	TGTGCCAGCAGCGTGGGTAGCGCGCCCCAGAATGAGCAGTTCTTC
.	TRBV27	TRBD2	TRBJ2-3	CASSARLAGGSDTQYF	TGTGCCAGCAGTGCCAGACTAGCGGGGGGATCGGATACGCAGTATTTT
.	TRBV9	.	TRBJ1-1	CASSVEVSTEAFF	TGTGCCAGCAGCGTAGAAGTGAGCACTGAAGCTTTCTTT
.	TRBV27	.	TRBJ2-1	CASSPSGTKYNEQFF	TGTGCCAGCAGTCCCTCCGGGACAAAGTACAATGAGCAGTTCTTC
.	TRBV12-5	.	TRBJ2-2	CASGLPLQGNYTGELFF	TGTGCTAGTGGTTTGCCCCTACAGGGAAATTACACCGGGGAGCTGTTTTTT
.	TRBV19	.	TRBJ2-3	CASSIRGRTDTQYF	TGTGCCAGTAGTATCAGGGGGAGGACAGATACGCAGTATTTT
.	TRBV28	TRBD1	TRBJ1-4	CASSLTGELFF	TGTGCCAGCAGCCTTACAGGGGAACTGTTTTTT
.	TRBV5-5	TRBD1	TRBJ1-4	CASSLTGGPNEKLFF	TGTGCCAGCAGCTTGACAGGGGGTCCTAATGAAAAACTGTTTTTT
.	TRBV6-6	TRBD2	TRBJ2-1	CASSYRAGGERNEQFF	TGTGCCAGCAGTTACCGAGCGGGAGGGGAGAGAAATGAGCAGTTCTTC
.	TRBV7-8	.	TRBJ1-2	CASSPQGPGYTF	TGTGCCAGCAGCCCCCAGGGGCCTGGCTACACCTTC
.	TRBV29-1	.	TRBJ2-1	CSAVLGARWQFF	TGCAGCGCTGTGCTAGGGGCCCGCTGGCAGTTCTTC
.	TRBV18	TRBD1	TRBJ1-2	CASSPGGVYGYTF	TGTGCCAGCTCCCCAGGGGGGGTCTATGGCTACACCTTC
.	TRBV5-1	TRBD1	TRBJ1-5	CASSFGTGGFEPQHF	TGCGCCAGCAGCTTTGGGACAGGGGGCTTTGAGCCCCAGCATTTT
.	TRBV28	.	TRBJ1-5	CASSFKGTRREPQHF	TGTGCCAGCAGTTTTAAGGGGACACGGCGTGAGCCCCAGCATTTT
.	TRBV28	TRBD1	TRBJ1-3	CASRPAGTGGSGNTIYF	TGTGCCAGCAGACCCGCCGGGACAGGGGGGTCCGGAAACACCATATATTTT